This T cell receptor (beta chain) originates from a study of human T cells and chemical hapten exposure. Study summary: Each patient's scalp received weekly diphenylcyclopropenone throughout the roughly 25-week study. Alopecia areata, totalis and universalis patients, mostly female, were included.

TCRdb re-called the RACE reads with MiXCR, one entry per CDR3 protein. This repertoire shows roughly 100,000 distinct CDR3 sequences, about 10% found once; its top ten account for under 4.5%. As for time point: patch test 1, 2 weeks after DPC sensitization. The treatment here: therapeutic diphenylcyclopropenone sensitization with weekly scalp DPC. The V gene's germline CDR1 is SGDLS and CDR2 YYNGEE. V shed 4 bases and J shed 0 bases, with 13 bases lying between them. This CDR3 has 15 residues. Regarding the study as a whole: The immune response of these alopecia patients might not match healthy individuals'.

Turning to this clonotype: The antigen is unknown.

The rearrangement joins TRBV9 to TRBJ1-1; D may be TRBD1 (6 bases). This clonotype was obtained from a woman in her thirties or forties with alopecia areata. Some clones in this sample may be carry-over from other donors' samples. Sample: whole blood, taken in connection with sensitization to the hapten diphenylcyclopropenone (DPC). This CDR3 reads CASSPRQALNTEAFF. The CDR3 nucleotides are TGTGCCAGCAGCCCCCGACAGGCCTTGAACACTGAAGCTTTCTTT. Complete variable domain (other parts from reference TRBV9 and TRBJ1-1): DSGVTQTPKHLITATGQRVTLRCSPRSGDLSVYWYQQSLDQGLQFLIQYYNGEERAKGNILERFSAQQFPDLHSELNLSSLELGDSALYFCASSPRQALNTEAFFGQGTRLTVV.